This TCR beta chain was captured by sequencing in a study of human T cells and chemical hapten exposure. Specified time point: healthy volunteer bleed at 2 weeks. Someone pulled total RNA out of unfractionated whole blood. With 3 bases clipped from V and 5 bases from J, the junction kept 6 bases outside the gene matches. The CDR3 runs to 15 residues. The V gene's germline CDR1 is MGHRA and CDR2 YSYEKL. TCRdb redid the calling of the RACE reads with MiXCR, one entry per CDR3 protein. This table holds around 130,000 distinct CDR3 sequences, approximately 10% found once. The clonotype originates from a male donor in good health. Some clones in this sample may be carry-over from other donors' samples. What was sequenced was whole blood. The rearrangement uses TRBV4-1 and TRBJ2-5; 10 bases agree with TRBD2. The chain's CDR3 is CASSHETSGQETQYF. The CDR3 nucleotides are TGCGCCAGCAGCCACGAGACTAGCGGGCAGGAGACCCAGTACTTC.